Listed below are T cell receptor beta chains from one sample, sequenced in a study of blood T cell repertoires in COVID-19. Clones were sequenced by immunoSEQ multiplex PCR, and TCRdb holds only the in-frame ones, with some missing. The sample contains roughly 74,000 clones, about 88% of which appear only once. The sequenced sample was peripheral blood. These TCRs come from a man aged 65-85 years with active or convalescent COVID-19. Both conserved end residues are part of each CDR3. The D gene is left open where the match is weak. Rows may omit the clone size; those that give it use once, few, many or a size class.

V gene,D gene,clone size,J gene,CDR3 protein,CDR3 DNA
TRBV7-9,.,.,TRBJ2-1,CASSSTRGGEQFF,TGTGCCAGCAGCTCAACAAGGGGAGGTGAGCAGTTCTTC
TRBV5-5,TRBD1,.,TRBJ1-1,CASSPGQGAQGAFF,TGTGCCAGCAGCCCGGGACAGGGGGCTCAGGGAGCTTTCTTT
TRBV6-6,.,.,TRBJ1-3,CASRGGGSSGNTIYF,TGTGCCAGCAGGGGCGGGGGCAGTTCTGGAAACACCATATATTTT
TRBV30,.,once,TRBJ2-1,CAWEGGTYNEQFF,TGTGCCTGGGAGGGCGGGACCTACAATGAGCAGTTCTTC
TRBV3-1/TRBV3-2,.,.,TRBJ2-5,CASSQSPGFQETQYF,TGTGCCAGCAGCCAATCGCCGGGGTTCCAAGAGACCCAGTACTTC
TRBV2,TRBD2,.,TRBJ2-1,CAGGLGAYNEQFF,TGTGCCGGAGGACTAGGAGCCTACAATGAGCAGTTCTTC
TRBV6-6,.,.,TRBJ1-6,CASSATGNTSPLHF,TGTGCCAGCAGTGCCACAGGGAACACTTCACCCCTCCACTTT
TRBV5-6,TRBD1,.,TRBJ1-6,CASSWDSTNSPLHF,TGTGCCAGCAGCTGGGACAGCACTAATTCACCCCTCCACTTT
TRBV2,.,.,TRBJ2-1,CASSGSSYNEQFF,TGTGCCAGCAGCGGGAGCTCCTACAATGAGCAGTTCTTC
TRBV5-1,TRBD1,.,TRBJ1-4,CASSPRDRGGEKLFF,TGCGCCAGCAGCCCGAGGGACAGGGGCGGTGAAAAACTGTTTTTT
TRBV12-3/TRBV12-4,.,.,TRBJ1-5,CASSVKSNQPQHF,TGTGCCAGCAGCGTTAAAAGCAATCAGCCCCAGCATTTT
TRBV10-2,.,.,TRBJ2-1,CASSEGGRWFNEQFF,TGCGCCAGCAGCGAGGGGGGGAGATGGTTCAATGAGCAGTTCTTC
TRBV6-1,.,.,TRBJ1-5,CASREGAGASTLFQPQHF,TGTGCCAGCAGGGAAGGAGCAGGGGCGAGTACGTTATTTCAGCCCCAGCATTTT
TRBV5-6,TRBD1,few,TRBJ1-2,CASSVPRGTVGYTF,TGTGCCAGCAGCGTCCCTCGGGGGACAGTCGGCTACACCTTC
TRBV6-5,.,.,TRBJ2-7,CASSPTYEQYF,TGTGCCAGCAGTCCTACCTACGAGCAGTACTTC
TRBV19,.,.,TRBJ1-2,CASSNPRGGYTF,TGTGCCAGTAGTAATCCTCGGGGAGGCTACACCTTC
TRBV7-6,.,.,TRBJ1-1,CASSPRAGTFAEAFF,TGTGCCAGCAGCCCCCGGGCAGGGACTTTCGCTGAAGCTTTCTTT
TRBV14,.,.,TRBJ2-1,CASSNGLRTRKSSYNEQFF,TGTGCCAGCAGCAATGGATTACGGACTCGGAAGAGCTCCTACAATGAGCAGTTCTTC
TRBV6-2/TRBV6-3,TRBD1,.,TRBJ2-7,CASSYSKEGTGGGEQYF,TGTGCCAGCAGTTACTCGAAAGAGGGGACAGGGGGCGGTGAGCAGTACTTC
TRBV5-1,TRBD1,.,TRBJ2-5,CASSLGGSGGGETQYF,TGCGCCAGCAGCTTGGGAGGCTCAGGGGGTGGAGAGACCCAGTACTTC
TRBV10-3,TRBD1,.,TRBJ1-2,CATTSTGDYGYTF,TGTGCCACCACATCTACAGGGGACTATGGCTACACCTTC
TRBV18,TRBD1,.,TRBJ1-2,CASSPNGQGAVGYTF,TGTGCCAGCTCACCAAATGGACAGGGGGCAGTTGGCTACACCTTC
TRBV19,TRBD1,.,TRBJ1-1,CASSGTDRANTEAFF,TGTGCCAGTAGTGGAACCGACAGGGCGAACACTGAAGCTTTCTTT
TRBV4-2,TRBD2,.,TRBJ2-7,CASSTTSTSGTYEQYF,TGTGCCAGCAGCACTACTTCGACTAGCGGGACCTACGAGCAGTACTTC